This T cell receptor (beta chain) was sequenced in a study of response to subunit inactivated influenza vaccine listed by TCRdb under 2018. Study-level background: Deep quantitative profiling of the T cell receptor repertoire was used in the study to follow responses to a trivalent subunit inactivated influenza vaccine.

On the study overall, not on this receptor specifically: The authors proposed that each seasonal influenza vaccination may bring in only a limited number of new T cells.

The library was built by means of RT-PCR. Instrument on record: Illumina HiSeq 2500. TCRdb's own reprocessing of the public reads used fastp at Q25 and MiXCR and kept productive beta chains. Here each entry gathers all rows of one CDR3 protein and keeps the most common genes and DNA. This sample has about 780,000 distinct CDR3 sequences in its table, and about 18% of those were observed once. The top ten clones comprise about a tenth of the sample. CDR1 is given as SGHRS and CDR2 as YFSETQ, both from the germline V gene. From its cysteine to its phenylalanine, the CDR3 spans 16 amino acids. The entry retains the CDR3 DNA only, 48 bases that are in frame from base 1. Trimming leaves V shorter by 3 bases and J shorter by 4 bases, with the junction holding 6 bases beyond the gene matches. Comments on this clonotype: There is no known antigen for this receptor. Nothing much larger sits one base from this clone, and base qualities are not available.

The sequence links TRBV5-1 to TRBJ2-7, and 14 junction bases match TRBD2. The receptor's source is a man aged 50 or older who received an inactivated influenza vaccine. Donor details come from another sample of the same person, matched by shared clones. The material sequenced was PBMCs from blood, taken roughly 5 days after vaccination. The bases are TGCGCCAGCAGCTGGGGACTAGCGGGAGTCGAGTACGAGCAGTACTTC. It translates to CASSWGLAGVEYEQYF.